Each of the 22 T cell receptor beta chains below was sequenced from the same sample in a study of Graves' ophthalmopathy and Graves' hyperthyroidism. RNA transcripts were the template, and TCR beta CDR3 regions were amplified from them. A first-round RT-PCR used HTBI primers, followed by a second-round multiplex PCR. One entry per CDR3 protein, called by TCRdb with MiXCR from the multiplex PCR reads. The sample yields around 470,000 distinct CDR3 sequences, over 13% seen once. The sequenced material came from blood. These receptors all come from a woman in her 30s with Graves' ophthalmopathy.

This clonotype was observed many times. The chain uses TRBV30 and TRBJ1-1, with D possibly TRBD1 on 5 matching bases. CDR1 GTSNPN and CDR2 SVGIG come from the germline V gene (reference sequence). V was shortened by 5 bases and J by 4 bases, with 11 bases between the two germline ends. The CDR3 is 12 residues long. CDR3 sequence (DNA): TGTGCCTGGGGGGGGGTGGCCACTGAAGCTTTCTTT. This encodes CAWGGVATEAFF.

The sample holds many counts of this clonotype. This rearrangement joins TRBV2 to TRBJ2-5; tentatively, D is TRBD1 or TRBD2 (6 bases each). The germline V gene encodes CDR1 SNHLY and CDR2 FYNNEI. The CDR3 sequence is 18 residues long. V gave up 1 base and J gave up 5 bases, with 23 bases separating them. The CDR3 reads CASSEGGARFLIPETQYF. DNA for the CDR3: TGTGCCAGCAGTGAAGGGGGGGCGAGATTTCTCATCCCGGAGACCCAGTACTTC.

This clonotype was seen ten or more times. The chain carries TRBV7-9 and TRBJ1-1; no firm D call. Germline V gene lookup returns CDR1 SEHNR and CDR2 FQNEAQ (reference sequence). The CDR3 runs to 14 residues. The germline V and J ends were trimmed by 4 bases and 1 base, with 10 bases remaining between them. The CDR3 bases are TGTGCCAGCAGCTGGGTGGGTTCGAACACTGAAGCTTTCTTT. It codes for CASSWVGSNTEAFF.

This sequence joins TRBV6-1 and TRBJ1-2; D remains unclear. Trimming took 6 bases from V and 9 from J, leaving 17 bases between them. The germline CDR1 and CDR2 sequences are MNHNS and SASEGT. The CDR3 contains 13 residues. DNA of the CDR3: TGTGCCAGCAGCAGGCGGGGAATGGCAAGCTACACCTTC. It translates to CASSRRGMASYTF.

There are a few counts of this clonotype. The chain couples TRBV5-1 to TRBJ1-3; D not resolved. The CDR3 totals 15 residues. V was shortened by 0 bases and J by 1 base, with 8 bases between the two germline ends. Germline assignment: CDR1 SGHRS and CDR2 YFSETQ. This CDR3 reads CASSLAPGSGNTIYF. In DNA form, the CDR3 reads TGCGCCAGCAGCTTGGCCCCGGGGTCTGGAAACACCATATATTTT.

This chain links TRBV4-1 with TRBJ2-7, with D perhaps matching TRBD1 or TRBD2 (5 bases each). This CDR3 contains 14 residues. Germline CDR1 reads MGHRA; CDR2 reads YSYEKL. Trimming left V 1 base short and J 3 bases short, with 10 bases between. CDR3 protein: CASSQGGANYEQYF. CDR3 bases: TGCGCCAGCAGCCAAGGAGGGGCTAACTACGAGCAGTACTTC.

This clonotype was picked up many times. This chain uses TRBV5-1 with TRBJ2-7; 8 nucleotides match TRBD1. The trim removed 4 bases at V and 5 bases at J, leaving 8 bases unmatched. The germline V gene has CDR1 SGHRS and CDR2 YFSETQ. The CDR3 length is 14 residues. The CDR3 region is CASSPYARGHEQYF. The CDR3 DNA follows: TGCGCCAGCAGCCCCTACGCCAGGGGGCACGAGCAGTACTTC.

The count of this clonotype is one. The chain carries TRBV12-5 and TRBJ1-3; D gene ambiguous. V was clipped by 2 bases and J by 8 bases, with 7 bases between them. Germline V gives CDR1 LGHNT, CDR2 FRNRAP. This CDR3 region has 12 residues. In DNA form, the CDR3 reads TGTGCTAGTGGTTTGATCGGAGACACCATATATTTT. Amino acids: CASGLIGDTIYF.

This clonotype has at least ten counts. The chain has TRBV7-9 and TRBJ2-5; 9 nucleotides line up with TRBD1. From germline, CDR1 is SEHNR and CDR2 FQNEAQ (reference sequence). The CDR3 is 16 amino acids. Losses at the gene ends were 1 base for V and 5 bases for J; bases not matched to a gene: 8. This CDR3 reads CASSLGLTGGYETQYF. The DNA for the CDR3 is TGTGCCAGCAGCTTAGGTCTCACAGGGGGCTATGAGACCCAGTACTTC.

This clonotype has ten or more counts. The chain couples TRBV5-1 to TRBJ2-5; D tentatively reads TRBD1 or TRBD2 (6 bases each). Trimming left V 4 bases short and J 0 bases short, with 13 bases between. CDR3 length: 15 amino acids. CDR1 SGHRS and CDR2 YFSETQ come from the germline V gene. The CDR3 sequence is CASSPRGANQETQYF. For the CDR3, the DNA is TGCGCCAGCAGCCCTAGGGGGGCGAACCAAGAGACCCAGTACTTC.

DNA of the CDR3: TGTGCCAGCAGTGCGAACTATCAGGGGGCTGTAGAGACCCAGTACTTC. This encodes CASSANYQGAVETQYF. The chain links TRBV28 to TRBJ2-5; TRBD1 matches at 8 bases. The CDR3 spans 16 residues. In germline, CDR1 is MDHEN, CDR2 SYDVKM. Trimming at V came to 5 bases and at J to 4 bases, leaving 12 bases not matched to a gene.

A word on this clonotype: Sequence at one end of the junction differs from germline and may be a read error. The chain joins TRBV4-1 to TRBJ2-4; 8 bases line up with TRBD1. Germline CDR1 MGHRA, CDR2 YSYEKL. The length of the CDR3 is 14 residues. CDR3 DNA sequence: TGCGCCAGCAGCCAAGGGACAGGGAAAAACATTCAGTGCTTC. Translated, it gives CASSQGTGKNIQCF.

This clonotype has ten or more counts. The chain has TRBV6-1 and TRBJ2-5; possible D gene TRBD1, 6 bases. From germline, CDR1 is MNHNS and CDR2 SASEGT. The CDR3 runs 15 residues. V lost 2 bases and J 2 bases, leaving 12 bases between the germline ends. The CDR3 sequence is CASSEQTGQQETQYF. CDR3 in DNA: TGTGCCAGCAGTGAACAGACGGGACAACAAGAGACCCAGTACTTC.

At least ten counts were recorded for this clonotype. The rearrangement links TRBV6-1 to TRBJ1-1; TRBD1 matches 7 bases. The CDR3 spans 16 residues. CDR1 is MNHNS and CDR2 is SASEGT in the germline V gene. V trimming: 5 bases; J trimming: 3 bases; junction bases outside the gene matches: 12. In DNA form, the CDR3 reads TGTGCCAGCAGTCCACTCCCAGGGGGTGTGGACACTGAAGCTTTCTTT. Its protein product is CASSPLPGGVDTEAFF.

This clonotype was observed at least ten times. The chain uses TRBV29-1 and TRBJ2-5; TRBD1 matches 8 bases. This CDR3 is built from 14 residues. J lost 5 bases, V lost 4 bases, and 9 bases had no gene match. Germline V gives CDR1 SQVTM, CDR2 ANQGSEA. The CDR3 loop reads CSVGAGGSGETQYF. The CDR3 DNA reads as TGCAGCGTTGGGGCAGGGGGCTCGGGCGAGACCCAGTACTTC.

In DNA, the CDR3 is TGTGCCAGCTCACCCTGGACGGAAGGGACTGAAGCTTTCTTT. Translation gives CASSPWTEGTEAFF. The chain links TRBV18 to TRBJ1-1; unclear D gene. The CDR3 loop spans 14 amino acids. Trimming removed 3 bases at V and 5 bases at J, with 13 bases between. Germline CDR1 reads KGHSH; CDR2 reads LQKENI.

DNA for the CDR3: TGTGCCATCAGCCTCAGAGGGGAAGAGCCCCAGCATTTT. The encoded protein is CAISLRGEEPQHF. The V and J genes are TRBV10-3 and TRBJ1-5, with a possible D match to TRBD1 (5 bases). This CDR3 region has 13 residues. V lost 6 bases and J lost 8, with 14 bases in between. The germline V gene has CDR1 ENHRY and CDR2 SYGVKD.

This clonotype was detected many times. The CDR3 loop reads CASSSGTGSETQYF. The CDR3, as DNA: TGTGCCAGCAGTTCCGGAACAGGGTCCGAGACCCAGTACTTC. The chain has TRBV27 and TRBJ2-5, with D possibly being TRBD1 (6 bases). The V gene's germline CDR1 is MNHEY and CDR2 SMNVEV (reference sequence). The length of the CDR3 is 14 residues. Trimming shortened V by 4 bases and J by 5 bases, and 14 bases separated the two germline ends.

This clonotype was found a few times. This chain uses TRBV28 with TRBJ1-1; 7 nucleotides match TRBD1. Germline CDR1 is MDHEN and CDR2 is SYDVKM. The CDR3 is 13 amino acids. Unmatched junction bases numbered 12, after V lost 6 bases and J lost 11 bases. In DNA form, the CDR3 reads TGTGCCAGCAGCTCAGGGGGGGTGGATGGGGCTTTCTTT. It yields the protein CASSSGGVDGAFF.

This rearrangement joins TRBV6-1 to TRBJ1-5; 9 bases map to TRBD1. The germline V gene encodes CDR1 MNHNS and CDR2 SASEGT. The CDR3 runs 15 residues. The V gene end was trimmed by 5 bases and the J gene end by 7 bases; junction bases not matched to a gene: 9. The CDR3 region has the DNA TGTGCCAGCAGTATCGGGACAGGGAGGGTCCAGCCCCAGCATTTT. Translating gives CASSIGTGRVQPQHF.

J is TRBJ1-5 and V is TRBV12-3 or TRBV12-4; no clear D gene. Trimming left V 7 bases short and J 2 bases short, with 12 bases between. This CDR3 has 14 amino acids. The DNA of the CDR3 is TGTGCCAGCAATCAGGCGTTTGGCAATCAGCCCCAGCATTTT. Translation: CASNQAFGNQPQHF.

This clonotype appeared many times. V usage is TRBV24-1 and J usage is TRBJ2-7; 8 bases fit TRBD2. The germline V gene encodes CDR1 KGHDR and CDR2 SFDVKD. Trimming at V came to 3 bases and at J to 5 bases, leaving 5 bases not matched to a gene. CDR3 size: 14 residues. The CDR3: CATSDAAGDDEQYF. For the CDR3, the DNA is TGTGCCACCAGTGATGCAGCGGGAGACGACGAGCAGTACTTC.